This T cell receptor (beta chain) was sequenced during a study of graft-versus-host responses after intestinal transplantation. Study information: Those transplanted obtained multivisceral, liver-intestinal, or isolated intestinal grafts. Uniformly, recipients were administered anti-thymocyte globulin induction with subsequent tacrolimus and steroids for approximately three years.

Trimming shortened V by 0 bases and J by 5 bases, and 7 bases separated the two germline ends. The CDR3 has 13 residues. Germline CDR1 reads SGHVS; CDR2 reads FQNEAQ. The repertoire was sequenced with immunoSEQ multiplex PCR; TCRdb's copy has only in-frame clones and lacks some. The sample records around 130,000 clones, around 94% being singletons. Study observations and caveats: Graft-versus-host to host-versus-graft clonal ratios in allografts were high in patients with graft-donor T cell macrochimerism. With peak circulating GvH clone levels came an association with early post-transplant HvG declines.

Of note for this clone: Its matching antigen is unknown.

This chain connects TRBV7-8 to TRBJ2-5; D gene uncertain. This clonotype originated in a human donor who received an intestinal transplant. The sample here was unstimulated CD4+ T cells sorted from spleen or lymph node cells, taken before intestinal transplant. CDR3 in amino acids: CASSLALGETQYF. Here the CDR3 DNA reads TGTGCCAGCAGCTTAGCGCTGGGGGAGACCCAGTACTTC.